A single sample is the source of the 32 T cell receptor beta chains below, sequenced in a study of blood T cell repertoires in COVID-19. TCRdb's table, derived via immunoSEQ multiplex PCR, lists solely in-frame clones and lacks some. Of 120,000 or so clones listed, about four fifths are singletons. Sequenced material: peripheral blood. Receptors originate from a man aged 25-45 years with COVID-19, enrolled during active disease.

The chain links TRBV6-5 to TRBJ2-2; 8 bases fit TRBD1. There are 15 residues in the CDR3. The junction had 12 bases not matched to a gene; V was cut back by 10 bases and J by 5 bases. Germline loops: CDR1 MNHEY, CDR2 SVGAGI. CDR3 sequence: CATLPWQGATGELFF. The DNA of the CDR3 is TGTGCCACCCTACCCTGGCAGGGGGCGACCGGGGAGCTGTTTTTT.

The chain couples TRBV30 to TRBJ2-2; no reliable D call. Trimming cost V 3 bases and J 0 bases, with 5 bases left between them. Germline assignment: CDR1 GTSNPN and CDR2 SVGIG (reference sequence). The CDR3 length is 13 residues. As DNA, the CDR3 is TGTGCCTGGAGGGTAGCGAACACCGGGGAGCTGTTTTTT. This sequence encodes CAWRVANTGELFF.

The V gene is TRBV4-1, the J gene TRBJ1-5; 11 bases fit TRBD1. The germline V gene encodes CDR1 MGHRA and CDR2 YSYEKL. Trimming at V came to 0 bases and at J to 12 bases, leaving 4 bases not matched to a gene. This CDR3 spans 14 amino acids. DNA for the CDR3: TGCGCCAGCAGCCAAGATGCGGGACAGGGGGTCCAGCATTTT. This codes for CASSQDAGQGVQHF.

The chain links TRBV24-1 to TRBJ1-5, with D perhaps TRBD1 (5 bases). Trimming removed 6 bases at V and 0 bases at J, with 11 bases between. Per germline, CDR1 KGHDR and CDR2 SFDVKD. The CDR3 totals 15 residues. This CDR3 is CATSSGKYSNQPQHF. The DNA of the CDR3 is TGTGCCACCAGTTCAGGGAAATATAGCAATCAGCCCCAGCATTTT.

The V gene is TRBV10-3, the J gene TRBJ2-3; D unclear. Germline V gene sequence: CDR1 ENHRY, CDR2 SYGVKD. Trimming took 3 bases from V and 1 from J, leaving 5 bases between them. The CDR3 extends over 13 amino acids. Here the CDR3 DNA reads TGTGCCATCAGTGAACGCGGCACAGATACGCAGTATTTT. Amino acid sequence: CAISERGTDTQYF.

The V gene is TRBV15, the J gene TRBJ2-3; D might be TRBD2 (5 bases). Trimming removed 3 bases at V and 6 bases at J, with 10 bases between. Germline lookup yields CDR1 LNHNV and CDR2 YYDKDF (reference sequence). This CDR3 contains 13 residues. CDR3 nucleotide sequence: TGTGCCACCAGCAGTCCTCCGGGGGATACGCAGTATTTT. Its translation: CATSSPPGDTQYF.

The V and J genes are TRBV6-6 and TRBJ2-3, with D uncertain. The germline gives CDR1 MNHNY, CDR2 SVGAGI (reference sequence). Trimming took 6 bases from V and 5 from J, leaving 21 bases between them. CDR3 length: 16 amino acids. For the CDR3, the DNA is TGTGCCAGCAGCCTTACGTCCGGGTTCGCAATAGATACGCAGTATTTT. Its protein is CASSLTSGFAIDTQYF.

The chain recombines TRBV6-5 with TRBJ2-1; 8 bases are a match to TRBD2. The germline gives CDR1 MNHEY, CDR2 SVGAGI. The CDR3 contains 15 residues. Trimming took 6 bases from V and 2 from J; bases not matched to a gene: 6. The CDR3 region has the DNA TGTGCCAGCAGGCTACTAGCGGAGACCTACAATGAGCAGTTCTTC. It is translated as CASRLLAETYNEQFF.

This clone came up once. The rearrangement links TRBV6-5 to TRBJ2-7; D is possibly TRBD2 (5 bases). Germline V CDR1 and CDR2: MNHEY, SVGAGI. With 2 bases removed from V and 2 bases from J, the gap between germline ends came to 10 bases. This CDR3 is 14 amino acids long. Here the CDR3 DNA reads TGTGCCAGCAGTTACGGTAATAGCGCCTACGAGCAGTACTTC. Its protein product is CASSYGNSAYEQYF.

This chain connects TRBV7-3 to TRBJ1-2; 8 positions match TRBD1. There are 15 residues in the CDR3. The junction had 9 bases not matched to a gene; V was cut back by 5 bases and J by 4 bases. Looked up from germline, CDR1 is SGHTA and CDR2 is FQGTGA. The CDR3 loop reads CASSPDREDGYGYTF. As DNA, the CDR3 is TGTGCCAGCAGCCCGGACAGGGAAGACGGCTATGGCTACACCTTC.

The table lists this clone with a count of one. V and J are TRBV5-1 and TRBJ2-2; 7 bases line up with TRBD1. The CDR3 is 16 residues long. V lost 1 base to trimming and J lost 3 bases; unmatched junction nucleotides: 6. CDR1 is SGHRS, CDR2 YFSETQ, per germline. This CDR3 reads CASSLIDRADTGELFF. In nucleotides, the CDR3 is TGCGCCAGCAGCTTGATCGACAGGGCCGACACCGGGGAGCTGTTTTTT.

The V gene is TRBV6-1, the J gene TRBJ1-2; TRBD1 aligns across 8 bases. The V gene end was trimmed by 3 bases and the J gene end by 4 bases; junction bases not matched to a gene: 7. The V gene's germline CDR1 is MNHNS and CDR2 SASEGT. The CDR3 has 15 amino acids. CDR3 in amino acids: CASSDTGGGFYGYTF. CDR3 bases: TGTGCCAGCAGTGATACAGGGGGAGGTTTCTATGGCTACACCTTC.

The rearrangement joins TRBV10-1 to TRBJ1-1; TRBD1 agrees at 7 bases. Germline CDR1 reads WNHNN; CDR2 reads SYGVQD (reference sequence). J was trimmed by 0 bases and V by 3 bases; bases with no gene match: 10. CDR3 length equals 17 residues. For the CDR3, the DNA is TGCGCCAGCAGTGACATGGACAGGTCCGAGGTGAACACTGAAGCTTTCTTT. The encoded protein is CASSDMDRSEVNTEAFF.

The CDR3 sequence is CASSQAGAGSPLHF. Written as DNA, the CDR3 is TGTGCCAGCAGCCAAGCGGGGGCTGGGTCACCCCTCCACTTT. The chain is built from TRBV11-2 and TRBJ1-6, with D possibly matching TRBD1 (6 bases). Looked up from germline, CDR1 is SGHAT and CDR2 is FQNNGV. The CDR3 is 14 amino acids. The V end lost 5 bases, the J end lost 10 bases, and 15 bases lay between the germline ends.

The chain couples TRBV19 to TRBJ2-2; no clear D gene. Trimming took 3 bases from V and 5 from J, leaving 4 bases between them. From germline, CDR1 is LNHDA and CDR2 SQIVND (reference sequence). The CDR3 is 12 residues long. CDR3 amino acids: CASSIGTGELFF. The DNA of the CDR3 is TGTGCCAGTAGTATCGGGACCGGGGAGCTGTTTTTT. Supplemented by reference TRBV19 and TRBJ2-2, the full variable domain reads DGGITQSPKYLFRKEGQNVTLSCEQNLNHDAMYWYRQDPGQGLRLIYYSQIVNDFQKGDIAEGYSVSREKKESFPLTVTSAQKNPTAFYLCASSIGTGELFFGEGSRLTVL.

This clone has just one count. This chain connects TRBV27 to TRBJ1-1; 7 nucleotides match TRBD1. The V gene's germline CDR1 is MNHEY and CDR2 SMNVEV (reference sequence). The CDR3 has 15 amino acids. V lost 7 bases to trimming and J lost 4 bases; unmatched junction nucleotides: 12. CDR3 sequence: CASNRQGRETTEAFF. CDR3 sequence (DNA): TGTGCCAGCAACCGACAGGGTCGGGAGACCACTGAAGCTTTCTTT.

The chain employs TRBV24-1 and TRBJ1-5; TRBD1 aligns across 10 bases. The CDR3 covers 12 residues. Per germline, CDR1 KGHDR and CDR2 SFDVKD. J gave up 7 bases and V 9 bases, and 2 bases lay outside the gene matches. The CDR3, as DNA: TGTGCCACCCAGGGACAGGGGCAGCCCCAGCATTTT. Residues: CATQGQGQPQHF.

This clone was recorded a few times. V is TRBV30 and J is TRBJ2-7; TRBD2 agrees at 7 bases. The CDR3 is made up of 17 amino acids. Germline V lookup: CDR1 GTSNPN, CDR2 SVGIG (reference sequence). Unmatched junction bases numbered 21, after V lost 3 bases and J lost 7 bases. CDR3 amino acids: CAWSHPPSGVSLKEQYF. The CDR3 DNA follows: TGTGCCTGGAGCCACCCCCCCAGCGGGGTTTCGCTCAAGGAGCAGTACTTC.

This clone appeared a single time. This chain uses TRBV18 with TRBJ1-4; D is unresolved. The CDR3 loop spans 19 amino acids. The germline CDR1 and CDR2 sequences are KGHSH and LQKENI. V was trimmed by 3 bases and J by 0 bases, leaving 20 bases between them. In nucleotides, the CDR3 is TGTGCCAGCTCACCTGCCCCCCTGCGCCAGGCCGCAACTAATGAAAAACTGTTTTTT. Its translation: CASSPAPLRQAATNEKLFF.

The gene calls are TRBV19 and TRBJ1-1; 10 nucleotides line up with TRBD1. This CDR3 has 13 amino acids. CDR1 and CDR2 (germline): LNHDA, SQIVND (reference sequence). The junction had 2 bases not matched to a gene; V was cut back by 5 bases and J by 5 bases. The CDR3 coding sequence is TGTGCCAGTAGTCCGGGACAGGGGACTGAAGCTTTCTTT. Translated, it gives CASSPGQGTEAFF.

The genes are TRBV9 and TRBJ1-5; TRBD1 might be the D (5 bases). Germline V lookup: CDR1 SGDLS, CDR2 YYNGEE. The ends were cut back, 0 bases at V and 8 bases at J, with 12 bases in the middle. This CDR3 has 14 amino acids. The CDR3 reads CASSVEGLGEPQHF. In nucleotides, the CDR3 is TGTGCCAGCAGCGTAGAGGGGCTTGGGGAGCCCCAGCATTTT.

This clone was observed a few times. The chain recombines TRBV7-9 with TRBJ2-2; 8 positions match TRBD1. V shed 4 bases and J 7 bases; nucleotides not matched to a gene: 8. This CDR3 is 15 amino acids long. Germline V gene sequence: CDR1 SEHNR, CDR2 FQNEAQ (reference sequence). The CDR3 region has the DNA TGTGCCAGCAGCTCCTCGGACAGGGAAGGCGGGGAGCTGTTTTTT. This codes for CASSSSDREGGELFF.

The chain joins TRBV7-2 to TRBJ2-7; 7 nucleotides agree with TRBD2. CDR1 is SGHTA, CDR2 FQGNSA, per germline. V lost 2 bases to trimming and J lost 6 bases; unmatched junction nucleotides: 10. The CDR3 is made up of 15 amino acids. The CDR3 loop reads CASSLKVGGGPEQYF. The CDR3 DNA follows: TGTGCCAGCAGCTTAAAAGTGGGCGGGGGACCCGAGCAGTACTTC. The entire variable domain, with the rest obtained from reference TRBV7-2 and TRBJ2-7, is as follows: GAGVSQSPSNKVTEKGKDVELRCDPISGHTALYWYRQSLGQGLEFLIYFQGNSAPDKSGLPSDRFSAERTGGSVSTLTIQRTQQEDSAVYLCASSLKVGGGPEQYFGPGTRLTVT.

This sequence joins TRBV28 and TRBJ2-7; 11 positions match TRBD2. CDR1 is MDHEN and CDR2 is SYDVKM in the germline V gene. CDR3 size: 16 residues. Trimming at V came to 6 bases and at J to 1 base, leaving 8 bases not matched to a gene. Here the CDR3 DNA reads TGTGCCAGCAGCCTGGAACTAGCGGGAGTTTCCTACGAGCAGTACTTC. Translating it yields CASSLELAGVSYEQYF.

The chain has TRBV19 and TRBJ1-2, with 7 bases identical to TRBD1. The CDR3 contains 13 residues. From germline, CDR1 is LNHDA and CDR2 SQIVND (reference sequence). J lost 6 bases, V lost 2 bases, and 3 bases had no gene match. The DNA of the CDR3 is TGTGCCAGTAGTATACCAGGGGGTAATGGCTACACCTTC. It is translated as CASSIPGGNGYTF.

The CDR3 spells CAWDSPYEQYF. For the CDR3, the DNA is TGTGCCTGGGACAGTCCCTACGAGCAGTACTTC. The chain recombines TRBV30 with TRBJ2-7; weak D call: TRBD1 (5 bases). V was clipped by 5 bases and J by 2 bases, with 7 bases between them. The CDR3 extends over 11 amino acids. Germline CDR1 reads GTSNPN; CDR2 reads SVGIG (reference sequence).

As DNA, the CDR3 is TGTGCCAGCGGAGGGGGCGGGGAACTTGGAGGAGGCTACACCTTC. Its translation is CASGGGGELGGGYTF. J is TRBJ1-2 and V is TRBV25-1, with 7 bases matching TRBD1. CDR1 and CDR2 (germline): MGHDK, SYGVNS. The CDR3 covers 15 residues. Trimming at V came to 8 bases and at J to 8 bases, leaving 17 bases not matched to a gene.

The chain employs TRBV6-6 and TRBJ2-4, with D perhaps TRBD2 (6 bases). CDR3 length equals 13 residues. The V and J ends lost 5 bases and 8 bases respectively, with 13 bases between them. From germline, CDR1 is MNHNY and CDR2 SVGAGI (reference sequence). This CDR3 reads CASSPRGKDIQYF. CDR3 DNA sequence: TGTGCCAGCAGTCCCCGGGGGAAGGACATTCAGTACTTC.

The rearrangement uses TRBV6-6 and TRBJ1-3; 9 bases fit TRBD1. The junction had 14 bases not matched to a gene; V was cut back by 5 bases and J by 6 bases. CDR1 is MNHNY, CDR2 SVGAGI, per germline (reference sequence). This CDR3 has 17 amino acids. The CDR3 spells CASSHRSIQGAQNTIYF. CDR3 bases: TGTGCCAGCAGTCACCGGTCAATACAGGGGGCGCAAAACACCATATATTTT.

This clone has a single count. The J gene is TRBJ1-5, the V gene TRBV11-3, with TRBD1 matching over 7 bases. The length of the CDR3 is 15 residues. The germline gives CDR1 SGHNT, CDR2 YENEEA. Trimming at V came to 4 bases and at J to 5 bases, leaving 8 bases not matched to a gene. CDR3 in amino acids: CASSSTGEGDQPQHF. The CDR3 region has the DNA TGTGCCAGCAGCTCCACAGGGGAAGGTGATCAGCCCCAGCATTTT.

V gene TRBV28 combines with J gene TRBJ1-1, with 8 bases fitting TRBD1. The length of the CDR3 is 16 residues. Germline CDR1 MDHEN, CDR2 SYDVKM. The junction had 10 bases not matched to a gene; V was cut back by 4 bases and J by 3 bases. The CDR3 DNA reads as TGTGCCAGCAGTTCCCCTCCAAGGGACAGGCACACTGAAGCTTTCTTT. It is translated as CASSSPPRDRHTEAFF.

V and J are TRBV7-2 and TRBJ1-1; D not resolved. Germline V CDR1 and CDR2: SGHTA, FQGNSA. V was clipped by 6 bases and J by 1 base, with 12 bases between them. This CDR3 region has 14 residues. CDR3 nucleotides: TGTGCCAGCAGTATAAACAGACAGAACACTGAAGCTTTCTTT. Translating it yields CASSINRQNTEAFF.